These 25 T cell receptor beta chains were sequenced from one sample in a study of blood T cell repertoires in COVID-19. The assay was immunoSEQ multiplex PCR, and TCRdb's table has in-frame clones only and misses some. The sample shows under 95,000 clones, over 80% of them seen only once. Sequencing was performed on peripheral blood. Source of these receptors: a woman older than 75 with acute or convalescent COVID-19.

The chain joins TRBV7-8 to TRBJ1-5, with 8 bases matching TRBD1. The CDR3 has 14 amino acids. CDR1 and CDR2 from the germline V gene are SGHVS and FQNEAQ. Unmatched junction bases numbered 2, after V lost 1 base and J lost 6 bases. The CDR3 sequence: CASSLGTGSQPQHF. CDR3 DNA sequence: TGTGCCAGCAGCTTAGGGACAGGGTCTCAGCCCCAGCATTTT.

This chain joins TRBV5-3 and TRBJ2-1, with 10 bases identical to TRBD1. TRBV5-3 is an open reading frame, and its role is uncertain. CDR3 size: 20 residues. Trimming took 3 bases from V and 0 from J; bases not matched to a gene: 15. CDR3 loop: CARSSRQGAETKSSYNEQFF. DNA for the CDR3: TGTGCCAGAAGCTCCAGACAGGGGGCCGAAACCAAAAGCTCCTACAATGAGCAGTTCTTC.

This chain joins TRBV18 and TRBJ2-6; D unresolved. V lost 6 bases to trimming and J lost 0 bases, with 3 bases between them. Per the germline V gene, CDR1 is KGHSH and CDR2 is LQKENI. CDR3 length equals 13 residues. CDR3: CASSLSGANVLTF. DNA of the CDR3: TGTGCCAGCTCCCTCTCTGGGGCCAACGTCCTGACTTTC.

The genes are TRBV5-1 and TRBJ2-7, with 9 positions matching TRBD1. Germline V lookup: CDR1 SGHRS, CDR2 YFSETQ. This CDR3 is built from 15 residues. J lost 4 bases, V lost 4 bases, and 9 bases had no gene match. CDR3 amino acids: CASSTGQGGTYEQYF. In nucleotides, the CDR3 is TGCGCCAGCAGCACGGGACAGGGAGGGACATACGAGCAGTACTTC.

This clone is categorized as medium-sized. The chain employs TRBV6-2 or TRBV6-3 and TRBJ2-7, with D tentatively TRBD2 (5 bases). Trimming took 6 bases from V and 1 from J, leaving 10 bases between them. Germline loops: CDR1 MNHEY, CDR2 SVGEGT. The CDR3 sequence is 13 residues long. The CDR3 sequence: CASSPTRSYEQYF. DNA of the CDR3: TGTGCCAGCAGCCCTACTAGATCCTACGAGCAGTACTTC.

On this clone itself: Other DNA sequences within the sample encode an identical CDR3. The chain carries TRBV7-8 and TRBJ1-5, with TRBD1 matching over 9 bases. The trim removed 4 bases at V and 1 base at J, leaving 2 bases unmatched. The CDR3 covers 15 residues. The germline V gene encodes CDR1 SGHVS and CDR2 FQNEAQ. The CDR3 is CASSSGQGSNQPQHF. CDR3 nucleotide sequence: TGTGCCAGCAGCTCGGGACAGGGAAGCAATCAGCCCCAGCATTTT.

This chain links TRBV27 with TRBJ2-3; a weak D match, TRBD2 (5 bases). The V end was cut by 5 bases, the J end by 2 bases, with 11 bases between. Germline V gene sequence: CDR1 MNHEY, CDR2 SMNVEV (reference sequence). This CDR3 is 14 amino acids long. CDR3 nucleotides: TGTGCCAGCAGTCGCCGGGAACCCACAGATACGCAGTATTTT. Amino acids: CASSRREPTDTQYF.

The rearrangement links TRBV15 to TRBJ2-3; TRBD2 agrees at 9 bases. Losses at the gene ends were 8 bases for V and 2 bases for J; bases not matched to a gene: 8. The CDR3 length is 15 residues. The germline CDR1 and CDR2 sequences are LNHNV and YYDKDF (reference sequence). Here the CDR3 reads CATALAGLVTDTQYF. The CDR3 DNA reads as TGTGCCACCGCCCTAGCGGGGTTAGTCACAGATACGCAGTATTTT.

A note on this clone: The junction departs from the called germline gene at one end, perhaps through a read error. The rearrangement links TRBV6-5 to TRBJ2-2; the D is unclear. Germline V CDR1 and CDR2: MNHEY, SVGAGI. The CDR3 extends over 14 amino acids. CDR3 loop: CASSGAANAGELFF. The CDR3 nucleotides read TGTGCCAGCAGCGGAGCAGCGAACGCCGGGGAGCTGTTTTTT.

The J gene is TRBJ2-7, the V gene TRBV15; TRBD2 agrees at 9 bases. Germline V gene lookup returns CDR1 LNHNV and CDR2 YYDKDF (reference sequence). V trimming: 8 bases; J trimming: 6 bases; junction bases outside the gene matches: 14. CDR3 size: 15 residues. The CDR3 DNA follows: TGTGCCACCGCCCAACAGCGGGGGGAGGGGAGCGAGCAGTACTTC. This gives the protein CATAQQRGEGSEQYF.

DNA of the CDR3: TGTGCCAGCAGCTCCGGAGGGGATTCACCCCTCCACTTT. It specifies CASSSGGDSPLHF. The rearrangement uses TRBV7-9 and TRBJ1-6; possible D gene TRBD1, 5 bases. The CDR3 runs 13 residues. In germline, CDR1 is SEHNR, CDR2 FQNEAQ (reference sequence). Trimming shortened V by 4 bases and J by 8 bases, and 9 bases separated the two germline ends.

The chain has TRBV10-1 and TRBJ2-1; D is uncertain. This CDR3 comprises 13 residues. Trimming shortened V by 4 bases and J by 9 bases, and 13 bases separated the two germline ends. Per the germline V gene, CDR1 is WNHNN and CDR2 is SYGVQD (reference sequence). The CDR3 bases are TGCGCCAGCAGTGGTCCCACGCGGAGTGAGCAGTTCTTC. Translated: CASSGPTRSEQFF.

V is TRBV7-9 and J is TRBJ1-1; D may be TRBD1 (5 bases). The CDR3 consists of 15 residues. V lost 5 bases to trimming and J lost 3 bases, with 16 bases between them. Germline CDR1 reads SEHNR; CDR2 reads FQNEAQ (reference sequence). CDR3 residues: CASSPTGGRDTEAFF. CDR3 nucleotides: TGTGCCAGCAGCCCGACCGGGGGTCGGGACACTGAAGCTTTCTTT.

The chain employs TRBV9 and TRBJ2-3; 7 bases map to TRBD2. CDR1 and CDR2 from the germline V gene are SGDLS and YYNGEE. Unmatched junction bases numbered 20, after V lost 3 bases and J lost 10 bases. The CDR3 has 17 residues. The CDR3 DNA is TGTGCCAGCAGCGAAGGCTTGATTGATAGCGGTGCGGGGGCGCAGTATTTT. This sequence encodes CASSEGLIDSGAGAQYF.

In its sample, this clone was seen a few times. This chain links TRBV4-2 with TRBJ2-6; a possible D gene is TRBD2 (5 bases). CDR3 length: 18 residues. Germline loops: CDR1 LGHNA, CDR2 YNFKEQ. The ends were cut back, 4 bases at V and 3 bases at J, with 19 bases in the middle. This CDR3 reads CASSPNGLAGFGANVLTF. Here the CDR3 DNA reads TGTGCCAGCAGCCCAAACGGACTCGCCGGCTTTGGGGCCAACGTCCTGACTTTC.

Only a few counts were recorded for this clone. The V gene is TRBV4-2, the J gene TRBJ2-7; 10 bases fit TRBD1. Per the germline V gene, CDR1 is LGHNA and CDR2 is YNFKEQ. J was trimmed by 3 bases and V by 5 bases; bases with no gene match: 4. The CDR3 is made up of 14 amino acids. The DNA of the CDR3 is TGTGCCAGCAGCGCCCGGGACAGGGGCTACGAGCAGTACTTC. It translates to CASSARDRGYEQYF.

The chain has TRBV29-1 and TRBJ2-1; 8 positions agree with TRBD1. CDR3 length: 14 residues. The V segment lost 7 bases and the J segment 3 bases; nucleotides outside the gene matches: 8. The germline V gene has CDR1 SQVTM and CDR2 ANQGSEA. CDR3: CSARQGFVYNEQFF. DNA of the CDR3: TGCAGCGCCAGACAGGGGTTCGTCTACAATGAGCAGTTCTTC.

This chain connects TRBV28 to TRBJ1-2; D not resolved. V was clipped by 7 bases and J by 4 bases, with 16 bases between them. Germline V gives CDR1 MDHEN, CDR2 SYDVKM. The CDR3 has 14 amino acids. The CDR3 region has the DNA TGTGCCAGCAAGCGGCAGGACGACGTCTATGGCTACACCTTC. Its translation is CASKRQDDVYGYTF.

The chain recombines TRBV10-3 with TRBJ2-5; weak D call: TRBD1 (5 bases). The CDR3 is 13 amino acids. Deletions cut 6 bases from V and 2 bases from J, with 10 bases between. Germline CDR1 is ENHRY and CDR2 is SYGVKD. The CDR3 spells CAISPPGQETQYF. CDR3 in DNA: TGTGCCATCAGCCCACCAGGGCAAGAGACCCAGTACTTC.

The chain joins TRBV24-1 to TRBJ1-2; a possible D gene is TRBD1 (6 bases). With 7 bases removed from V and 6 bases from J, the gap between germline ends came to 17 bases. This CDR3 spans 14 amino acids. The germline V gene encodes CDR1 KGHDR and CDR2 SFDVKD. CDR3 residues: CATSEGHRTNGYTF. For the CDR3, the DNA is TGTGCCACCAGCGAGGGACATAGAACAAATGGCTACACCTTC.

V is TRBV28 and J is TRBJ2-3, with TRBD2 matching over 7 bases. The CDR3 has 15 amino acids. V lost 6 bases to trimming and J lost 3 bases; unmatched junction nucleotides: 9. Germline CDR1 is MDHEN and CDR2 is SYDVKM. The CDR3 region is CASRGTVGGTDTQYF. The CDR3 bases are TGTGCCAGCAGGGGGACCGTGGGAGGGACAGATACGCAGTATTTT.

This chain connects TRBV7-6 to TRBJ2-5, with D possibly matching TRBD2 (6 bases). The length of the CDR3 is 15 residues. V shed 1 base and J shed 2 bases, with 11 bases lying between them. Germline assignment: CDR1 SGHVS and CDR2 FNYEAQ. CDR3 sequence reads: CASSLVGGLQETQYF. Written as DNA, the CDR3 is TGTGCCAGCAGCTTAGTAGGAGGGCTTCAAGAGACCCAGTACTTC.

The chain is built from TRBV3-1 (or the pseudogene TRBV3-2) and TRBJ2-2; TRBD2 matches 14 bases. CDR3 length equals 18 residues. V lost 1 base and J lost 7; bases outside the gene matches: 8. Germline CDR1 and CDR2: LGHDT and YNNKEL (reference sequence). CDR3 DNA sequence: TGTGCCAGCAGCCAAGGTCAAGGACTAGCGGGAGGACACGGGGAGCTGTTTTTT. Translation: CASSQGQGLAGGHGELFF.

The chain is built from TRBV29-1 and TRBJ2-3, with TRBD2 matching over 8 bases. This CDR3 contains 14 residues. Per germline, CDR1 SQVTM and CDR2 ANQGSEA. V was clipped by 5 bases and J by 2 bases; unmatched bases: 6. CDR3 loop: CSVPTSGNTDTQYF. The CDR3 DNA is TGCAGCGTTCCTACTAGCGGAAACACAGATACGCAGTATTTT.

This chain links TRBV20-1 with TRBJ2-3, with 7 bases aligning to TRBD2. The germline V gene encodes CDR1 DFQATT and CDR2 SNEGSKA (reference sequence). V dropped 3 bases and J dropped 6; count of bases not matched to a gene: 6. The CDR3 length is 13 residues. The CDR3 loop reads CSASLAGVDTQYF. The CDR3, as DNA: TGCAGTGCTAGTTTGGCGGGAGTTGATACGCAGTATTTT.